Detailed here is one T cell receptor beta chain. This sample stems from a study of blood T cell repertoires in COVID-19. The CDR3 is 14 residues long. V gave up 4 bases and J gave up 3 bases; unmatched junction bases: 4. Per the germline V gene, CDR1 is SGHDN and CDR2 is FVKESK. Repertoires were generated with immunoSEQ multiplex PCR, while TCRdb's copy carries only in-frame clones and drops some. The sample holds a few hundred thousand clones, around 82% seen once. This rearrangement joins TRBV14 to TRBJ1-2; 8 positions match TRBD1. Sequenced: peripheral blood. This TCR was sampled from a woman in her sixties with acute or convalescent COVID-19. CDR3 sequence reads: CASSLQGEYYGYTF. The DNA for the CDR3 is TGTGCCAGCAGCCTACAGGGGGAATACTATGGCTACACCTTC.